This T cell receptor beta chain is drawn from a study of T cells in Graves' hyperthyroidism and ophthalmopathy. PBMCs were obtained from about 9.9 ml fresh peripheral blood. This clonotype occurred many times. Its specificity is not known. Findings and limits, study-wide: For ophthalmopathy, model prediction preceded onset by a median about 6.4 months. Among thyroid clonotypes expanded above 0.001, most also appeared in blood.

J was trimmed by 0 bases and V by 5 bases; bases with no gene match: 14. In germline, CDR1 is SNHLY, CDR2 FYNNEI. CDR3 length: 19 amino acids. The TCR beta CDR3 regions underwent amplification using RNA transcripts as the source. Initially, a first-round RT-PCR of the TCR CDR3 employed the HTBI primer set. A single record per CDR3 protein comes from TCRdb applying MiXCR to the multiplex PCR reads. In the table there are a few hundred thousand distinct CDR3 sequences, over 11% of which are singletons. This rearrangement joins TRBV2 to TRBJ1-1; TRBD1 agrees at 11 bases. The sequence was obtained from a woman in her twenties or thirties with Graves' hyperthyroidism that later progressed to Graves' ophthalmopathy. Sample: blood. The CDR3 DNA is TGTGCCAGCAGTCTTCGGACAGGGGGCCGACTACCTATGAACACTGAAGCTTTCTTT. Translated: CASSLRTGGRLPMNTEAFF.